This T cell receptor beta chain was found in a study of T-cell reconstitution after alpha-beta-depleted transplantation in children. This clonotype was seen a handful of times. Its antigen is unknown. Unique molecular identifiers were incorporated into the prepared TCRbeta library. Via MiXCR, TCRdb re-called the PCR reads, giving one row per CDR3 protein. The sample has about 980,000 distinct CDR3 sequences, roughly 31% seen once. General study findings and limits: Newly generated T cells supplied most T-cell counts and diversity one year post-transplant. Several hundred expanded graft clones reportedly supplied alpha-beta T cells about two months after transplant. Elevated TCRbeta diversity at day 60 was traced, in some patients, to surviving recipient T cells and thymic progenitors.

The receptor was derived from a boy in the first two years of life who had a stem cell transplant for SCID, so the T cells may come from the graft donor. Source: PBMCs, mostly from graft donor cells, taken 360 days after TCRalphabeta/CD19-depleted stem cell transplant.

The CDR3 reads CASNLNRSSYEQYF. The CDR3 region has the DNA TGTGCCAGCAACCTTAACAGGAGCTCCTACGAGCAGTACTTC. The genes are TRBV7-9 and TRBJ2-7, with D possibly matching TRBD1 (5 bases). The V end lost 7 bases, the J end lost 0 bases, and 13 bases lay between the germline ends. The CDR3 totals 14 residues. Germline V gene sequence: CDR1 SEHNR, CDR2 FQNEAQ (reference sequence).